A selection of T cell receptor beta chains follows, all from one sample in a study of cytomegalovirus exposure and HLA in healthy donors. TCRdb's copy holds only in-frame clones and misses some; the assay was immunoSEQ multiplex PCR. This sample has 99,000 or so clones, with 60% to 85% found just once. The sequencing sample was made of PBMCs. The receptor source for this set is a woman aged 40 to 50 in good health and CMV-seropositive. The CDR3 runs from the conserved cysteine through the conserved F or W. Each record gives: J gene, V gene, CDR3 protein.

j_call: TRBJ2-2
v_call: TRBV15
cdr3_aa: CATSRDRGRQGRRELFF

j_call: TRBJ2-5
v_call: TRBV7-9
cdr3_aa: CASSARETQYF

j_call: TRBJ2-1
v_call: TRBV10-3
cdr3_aa: CAISTPGRIAGGQSSYNEQFF

j_call: TRBJ1-1
v_call: TRBV27
cdr3_aa: CASRSRDRFEAFF

j_call: TRBJ1-1
v_call: TRBV28
cdr3_aa: CASSLYGTANTEAFF

j_call: TRBJ1-2
v_call: TRBV7-8
cdr3_aa: CASSPQGDNYGYTF

j_call: TRBJ2-3
v_call: TRBV4-1
cdr3_aa: CASSPGQGSTDTQYF

j_call: TRBJ2-3
v_call: TRBV6-4
cdr3_aa: CASSDPAGGSDTQYF

j_call: TRBJ2-1
v_call: TRBV5-1
cdr3_aa: CASSMEAGGPGEQFF

j_call: TRBJ1-5
v_call: TRBV7-2
cdr3_aa: CASSPNANQPQHF

j_call: TRBJ2-7
v_call: TRBV28
cdr3_aa: CASSQRWRDYEQYF

j_call: TRBJ1-3
v_call: TRBV15
cdr3_aa: CATSRGRQGWGGDTIYF

j_call: TRBJ2-1
v_call: TRBV6-4
cdr3_aa: CASSGRDTKQQFF

j_call: TRBJ2-2
v_call: TRBV11-3
cdr3_aa: CASSLDGRWGRVSTGELFF

j_call: TRBJ1-2
v_call: TRBV28
cdr3_aa: CASSLRTF

j_call: TRBJ2-7
v_call: TRBV28
cdr3_aa: CASLSGNRYEQYF

j_call: TRBJ2-7
v_call: TRBV6-8
cdr3_aa: CASNPFFKPSEQYF

j_call: TRBJ2-2
v_call: TRBV11-2
cdr3_aa: CASSLRGASGTGELFF

j_call: TRBJ1-2
v_call: TRBV2
cdr3_aa: CASSDRDRGHYGYTF

j_call: TRBJ2-1
v_call: TRBV5-1
cdr3_aa: CASSLAVWANEQFF

j_call: TRBJ2-7
v_call: TRBV6-6
cdr3_aa: CASSPDFTSSYEQYF

j_call: TRBJ2-3
v_call: TRBV5-5
cdr3_aa: CASSITGGGWPHLTDTQYF

j_call: TRBJ1-5
v_call: TRBV18
cdr3_aa: CASSISGQGAGQPQHF

j_call: TRBJ2-1
v_call: TRBV9
cdr3_aa: CASSVATGILYNEQFF

j_call: TRBJ1-1
v_call: TRBV14
cdr3_aa: CASSQDLRGKAFF

j_call: TRBJ2-7
v_call: TRBV10-3
cdr3_aa: CAISEGRPYEQYF

j_call: NA
v_call: TRBV27
cdr3_aa: CASRKSGTWGHEQYF

j_call: TRBJ2-7
v_call: TRBV5-1
cdr3_aa: CASSLGLAGISYEQYF

j_call: TRBJ2-7
v_call: TRBV28
cdr3_aa: CASSLRTGRHEQYF

j_call: TRBJ1-3
v_call: TRBV11-3
cdr3_aa: CASSFPGNTIYF

j_call: TRBJ1-4
v_call: TRBV25-1
cdr3_aa: CASSDSLGGGSEKLFF

j_call: TRBJ1-6
v_call: TRBV7-9
cdr3_aa: CSSTSPGWDNSPLHF

j_call: TRBJ2-6
v_call: TRBV7-6
cdr3_aa: CASSQFSGANVLTF

j_call: TRBJ1-2
v_call: TRBV28
cdr3_aa: CASTQGFYGYTF

j_call: TRBJ1-1
v_call: TRBV19
cdr3_aa: CASSANPDRSEAFF

j_call: TRBJ2-7
v_call: TRBV11-3
cdr3_aa: CASSSFRDRGPKREQYF

j_call: TRBJ2-5
v_call: TRBV5-4
cdr3_aa: CASSLQGARETQYF

j_call: TRBJ1-2
v_call: TRBV9
cdr3_aa: CASSVGGTPNYGYTF

j_call: TRBJ1-4
v_call: TRBV28
cdr3_aa: CASNRGGRTNEKLFF

j_call: TRBJ2-3
v_call: TRBV15
cdr3_aa: CATSTGGGTDTQYF

j_call: TRBJ1-2
v_call: TRBV7-9
cdr3_aa: CASSPPRGANYGYTF

j_call: TRBJ1-4
v_call: TRBV2
cdr3_aa: CASSELQIATNEKLFF

j_call: TRBJ2-3
v_call: TRBV28
cdr3_aa: CASSTNTRGWLDTDTQYF

j_call: TRBJ1-5
v_call: TRBV27
cdr3_aa: CASSREGQRTRPQHF

j_call: TRBJ1-4
v_call: TRBV4-1
cdr3_aa: CASSQGLSGQNTKKLFF

j_call: TRBJ2-1
v_call: TRBV10-2
cdr3_aa: CASSVSSGENEQFF